A selection of T cell receptor beta chains follows, all from one sample in a study of T cells in Graves' hyperthyroidism and ophthalmopathy. TCRdb reprocessed the multiplex PCR reads via MiXCR and lists one record per CDR3 protein. Of around 370,000 distinct CDR3 sequences in the sample, around 20% were seen once. The specimen was blood. These receptors all stem from a man aged 18-30 years with Graves' ophthalmopathy. The CDR3 runs from the conserved cysteine through the conserved F or W. A D gene is named only where the DNA matches it firmly. Not every row has a clone size; where given, it reads once, few, many or a size class.

D	V	J	size	CDR3	DNA
NA	TRBV12-3/TRBV12-4	TRBJ2-3	many	CASRMDRPLTDTQYF	TGTGCCAGCAGGATGGACCGGCCCCTCACAGATACGCAGTATTTT
TRBD1	TRBV15	TRBJ2-1	few	CATSRAWTGDSYEQFF	TGTGCCACCAGCAGAGCTTGGACAGGGGATAGCTATGAGCAGTTCTTC
NA	TRBV12-3/TRBV12-4	TRBJ2-5	NA	CASSLRSTGTQYF	TGTGCCAGCAGTTTACGGAGTACAGGGACCCAGTACTTC
NA	TRBV6-1	TRBJ1-5	many	CASRELYSNQPQHF	TGTGCCAGCAGGGAGCTTTATAGCAATCAGCCCCAGCATTTT
TRBD1	TRBV6-1	TRBJ1-2	few	CASRPTGVYGYTF	TGTGCCAGCAGACCCACAGGGGTCTATGGCTACACCTTC
NA	TRBV7-9	TRBJ2-5	many	CASSRRRGGQETQYF	TGTGCCAGCAGCCGAAGAAGGGGGGGCCAAGAGACCCAGTACTTC
TRBD2	TRBV20-1	TRBJ2-1	NA	CSSFAAGAYNEQFF	TGCAGTTCTTTTGCTGCGGGGGCCTACAATGAGCAGTTCTTC
NA	TRBV18	TRBJ1-4	few	CASSPGGTLEKLFF	TGTGCCAGCTCACCCGGGGGCACGCTTGAAAAACTGTTTTTT
TRBD1	TRBV3-1	TRBJ1-2	many	CASSPGDRDYGYTF	TGTGCCAGCAGCCCCGGGGACAGGGACTATGGCTACACCTTC
NA	TRBV2	TRBJ1-5	many	CASSPDDQPQHF	TGTGCCAGCAGCCCGGACGATCAGCCCCAGCATTTT
NA	TRBV18	TRBJ2-2	many	CASSPTDGTGELFF	TGTGCCAGCTCACCTACGGACGGGACCGGGGAGCTGTTTTTT
TRBD1	TRBV6-1	TRBJ2-7	many	CASSEIDRGVSEQYF	TGTGCCAGCAGTGAGATAGACAGGGGAGTCTCCGAGCAGTACTTC
NA	TRBV5-1	TRBJ1-2	NA	CASSSGSEGYTF	TGCGCCAGCAGCTCCGGTAGTGAGGGCTACACCTTC
NA	TRBV6-1	TRBJ1-6	NA	CASSEWEEISYNSPLHF	TGTGCCAGCAGTGAATGGGAGGAGATCTCCTATAATTCACCCCTCCACTTT
NA	TRBV20-1	TRBJ2-7	few	CSASGSGSSYEQYF	TGCAGTGCTAGTGGATCAGGGAGCTCCTACGAGCAGTACTTC
NA	TRBV11-2	TRBJ1-6	few	CASSPLIWEPWDSSYNSPLHF	TGTGCCAGCAGCCCTCTCATTTGGGAACCTTGGGATAGCTCCTATAATTCACCCCTCCACTTT
NA	TRBV2	TRBJ1-6	NA	CASSDGGGATYNSPLHF	TGTGCCAGCAGTGACGGGGGGGGGGCCACCTATAATTCACCCCTCCACTTT
TRBD1	TRBV6-5	TRBJ1-3	NA	CASSYSFEGVSRGREDKGGNTIYF	TGTGCCAGCAGTTACTCATTTGAGGGGGTTAGTAGGGGGCGCGAGGACAAAGGAGGAAACACCATATATTTT
TRBD1	TRBV14	TRBJ1-5	few	CASSLPDRAKGEGACTQPQHF	TGTGCCAGCAGCCTACCGGACAGGGCAAAGGGGGAAGGGGCCTGTACTCAGCCCCAGCATTTT
NA	TRBV12-3/TRBV12-4	TRBJ2-1	many	CASSLNEQFF	TGTGCCAGCAGCTTAAATGAGCAGTTCTTC
NA	TRBV28	TRBJ1-5	NA	CASSITYQPQHF	TGTGCCAGCAGTATTACATACCAGCCCCAGCATTTT
TRBD1	TRBV12-3/TRBV12-4	TRBJ1-5	many	CASSLGQINQPQHF	TGTGCCAGCAGTTTGGGACAGATCAATCAGCCCCAGCATTTT
TRBD1	TRBV19	TRBJ1-6	NA	CASSLRTGVNSPLHF	TGTGCCAGTAGCCTTCGGACAGGGGTTAATTCACCCCTCCACTTT
TRBD2	TRBV20-1	TRBJ2-3	few	CSASRLAGDSDTQYF	TGCAGTGCTAGCCGACTAGCGGGGGACTCGGATACGCAGTATTTT
TRBD1	TRBV4-1	TRBJ1-1	few	CASSADRTMNTEAFF	TGCGCCAGCAGCGCGGACAGGACGATGAACACTGAAGCTTTCTTT
NA	TRBV20-1	TRBJ1-2	few	CSARRLGYTF	TGCAGTGCTAGAAGATTAGGCTACACCTTC
NA	TRBV7-9	TRBJ2-2	many	CASSLPGGELFF	TGTGCCAGCAGCTTACCCGGCGGGGAGCTGTTTTTT
NA	TRBV7-2	TRBJ2-7	many	CASSLGSFSYEQYF	TGTGCCAGCAGCTTAGGTTCTTTTTCCTACGAGCAGTACTTC
TRBD1	TRBV20-1	TRBJ1-5	many	CSAPKQGVGNQPQHF	TGCAGTGCTCCTAAACAGGGGGTAGGAAATCAGCCCCAGCATTTT
TRBD1	TRBV2	TRBJ2-7	many	CASSEEGQGTHEQYF	TGTGCCAGCAGTGAAGAGGGACAGGGTACCCACGAGCAGTACTTC
NA	TRBV2	TRBJ2-5	few	CASSEGQGQWKTQYF	TGTGCCAGCTCGGAGGGTCAGGGACAGTGGAAGACCCAGTACTTC
NA	TRBV7-2	TRBJ2-7	many	CASSLDGASLYEQYF	TGTGCCAGCAGCTTAGATGGGGCTAGCTTGTACGAGCAGTACTTC
NA	TRBV3-1	TRBJ2-1	few	CASSQDDSSYNEQFF	TGTGCCAGCAGCCAAGATGACTCCTCCTACAATGAGCAGTTCTTC